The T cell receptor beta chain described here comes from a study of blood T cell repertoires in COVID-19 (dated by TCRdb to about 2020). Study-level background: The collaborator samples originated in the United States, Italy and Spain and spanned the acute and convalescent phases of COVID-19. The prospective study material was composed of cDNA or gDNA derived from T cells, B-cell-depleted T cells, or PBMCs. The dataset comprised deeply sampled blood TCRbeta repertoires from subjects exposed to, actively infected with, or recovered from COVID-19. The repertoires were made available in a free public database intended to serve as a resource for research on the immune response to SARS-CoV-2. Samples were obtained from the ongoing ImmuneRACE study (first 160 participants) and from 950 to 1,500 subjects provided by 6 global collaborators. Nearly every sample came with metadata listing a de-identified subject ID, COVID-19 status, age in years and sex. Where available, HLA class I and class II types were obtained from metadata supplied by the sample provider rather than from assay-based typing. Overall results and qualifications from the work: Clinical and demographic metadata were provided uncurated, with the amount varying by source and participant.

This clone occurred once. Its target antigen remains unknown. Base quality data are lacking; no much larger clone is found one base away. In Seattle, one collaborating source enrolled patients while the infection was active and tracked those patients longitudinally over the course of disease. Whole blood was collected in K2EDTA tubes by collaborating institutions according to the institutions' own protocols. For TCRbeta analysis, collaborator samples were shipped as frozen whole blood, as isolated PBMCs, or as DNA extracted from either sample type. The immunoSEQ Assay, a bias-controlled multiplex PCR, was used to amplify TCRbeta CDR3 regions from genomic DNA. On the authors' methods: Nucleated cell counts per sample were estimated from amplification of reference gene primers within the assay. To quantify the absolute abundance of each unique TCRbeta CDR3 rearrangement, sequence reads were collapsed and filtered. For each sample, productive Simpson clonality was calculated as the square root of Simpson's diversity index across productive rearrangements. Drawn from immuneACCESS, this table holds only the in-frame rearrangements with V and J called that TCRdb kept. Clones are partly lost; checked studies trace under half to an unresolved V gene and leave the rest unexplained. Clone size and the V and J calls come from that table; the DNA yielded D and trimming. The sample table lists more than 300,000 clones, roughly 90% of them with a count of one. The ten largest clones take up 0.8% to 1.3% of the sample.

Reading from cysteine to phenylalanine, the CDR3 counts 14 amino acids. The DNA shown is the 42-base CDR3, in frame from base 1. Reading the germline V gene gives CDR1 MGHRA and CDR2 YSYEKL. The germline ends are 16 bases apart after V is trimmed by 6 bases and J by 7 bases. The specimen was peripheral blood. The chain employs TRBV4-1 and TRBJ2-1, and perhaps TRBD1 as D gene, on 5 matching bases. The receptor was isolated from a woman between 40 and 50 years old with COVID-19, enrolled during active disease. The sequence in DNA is TGCGCCAGCAGTCAGGGTGAAACACTGAATGAGCAGTTCTTC. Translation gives CASSQGETLNEQFF.